The T cell receptor beta chain described here comes from a study of blood T cell repertoires in COVID-19. The overall study: The study drew acute and convalescent COVID-19 samples from the United States, Italy and Spain. Sources were T cells, B-cell-depleted T cells, or PBMCs; the material itself was cDNA or gDNA.

CDR3 length: 13 residues. Germline loops: CDR1 ENHRY, CDR2 SYGVKD. The V and J ends lost 3 bases and 2 bases respectively, with 8 bases between them. This clone has a single count. Measured with immunoSEQ multiplex PCR; TCRdb has only the in-frame clones, and not every one. The table records 120,000 to 150,000 clones, roughly three quarters of them present only once. J is TRBJ2-7 and V is TRBV10-3; the D is unclear. Material for sequencing was peripheral blood. The receptor was isolated from a man aged 45 to 65 with active or convalescent COVID-19. This CDR3 is CAISEAQTYEQYF. CDR3 nucleotide sequence: TGTGCCATCAGTGAAGCACAGACCTACGAGCAGTACTTC.